This T cell receptor beta chain was recorded in a study of CD8 T cells in ankylosing spondylitis. TCRdb independently ran MiXCR on the 5' RACE reads; one entry per CDR3 protein. Here the sample spans fewer than 650,000 distinct CDR3 sequences, roughly an eighth being singletons. V was clipped by 2 bases and J by 1 base, with 11 bases between them. The CDR3 sequence is 14 residues long. Germline loops: CDR1 DFQATT, CDR2 SNEGSKA (reference sequence). Study-level points and caveats: Researchers report that disease-linked clones proved CD8+ and relatively rare in peripheral blood. Within ankylosing spondylitis blood, a TCR beta motif made up of eight or nine highly homologous variants appeared to be characteristic.

This clonotype has a handful of counts. What it binds is unknown. The rearrangement joins TRBV20-1 to TRBJ1-1, with D perhaps matching TRBD1 (5 bases). This TCR was sampled from a male donor with ankylosing spondylitis. Sequencing input: blood, either unsorted or a sorted T cell fraction (not recorded which). The chain's CDR3 is CSARMGGANTEAFF. CDR3 DNA: TGCAGTGCTAGAATGGGCGGGGCGAACACTGAAGCTTTCTTT.